This is a list of T cell receptor beta chains from one sample in a study of early T cells in non-severe SARS-CoV-2 infection. From the 5' RACE reads, TCRdb called clonotypes with MiXCR, one entry per CDR3 protein. The top ten clones hold around 15% of a sample with 62,000 or so distinct CDR3 sequences, approximately 9.2% of them seen once. Here the sequenced sample was whole blood, taken at baseline. The receptors here all came from an adult who was a healthcare worker with PCR-confirmed SARS-CoV-2 infection or an uninfected control (not recorded which). CDR3s include the opening cysteine and the closing phenylalanine or tryptophan. A D gene is named only where the DNA matches it firmly. Where a row states a size, it is once, few, many or the class of an expanded clone; other rows omit it.

many,TRBJ1-4,13,TRBV18,.,TGTGCCAGCTCACTCGGGCTTAATGAAAAACTGTTTTTT,CASSLGLNEKLFF
few,TRBJ2-3,14,TRBV2,TRBD1,TGTGCCAGCAGTGGACAGGGGGGCACAGATACGCAGTATTTT,CASSGQGGTDTQYF
few,TRBJ2-1,14,TRBV5-4,.,TGTGCCAGCAGCGTAGCGGCAAGGGGGTTTGAGCAGTTCTTC,CASSVAARGFEQFF
.,TRBJ2-5,14,TRBV19,.,TGTGCCAGTAGTAAAGACACTGGGCTGCAGACCCAGTACTTC,CASSKDTGLQTQYF
few,TRBJ2-2,12,TRBV20-1,TRBD2,TGCAGTGGAGAGGGACTAGCCGGGGAGCTGTTTTTT,CSGEGLAGELFF
many,TRBJ2-3,12,TRBV7-6,.,TGTGCCAGCAGCTTATCTTCCGATACGCAGTATTTT,CASSLSSDTQYF
few,TRBJ2-1,14,TRBV5-1,.,TGCGCCAGCAGCTTGACTAGCTCCTACAATGAGCAGTTCTTC,CASSLTSSYNEQFF
.,TRBJ2-3,14,TRBV13,.,TGTGCCAGCAGCTTAATTAGGGCAAAGGATACGCAGTATTTT,CASSLIRAKDTQYF
many,TRBJ1-2,18,TRBV15,TRBD1,TGTGCCACCAGCCGTCCAGGGGACAGGGGGCGCGTAAACTATGGCTACACCTTC,CATSRPGDRGRVNYGYTF
.,TRBJ2-2,17,TRBV6-1,.,TGTGCCAGCAGTCCTCGCCAGACAGGCACGGGAACCGGGGAGCTGTTTTTT,CASSPRQTGTGTGELFF
few,TRBJ1-1,17,TRBV12-3/TRBV12-4,.,TGTGCCAGCAGTTTGATAAGGGGGGCAGCCACTCTCGCTGAAGCTTTCTTT,CASSLIRGAATLAEAFF
.,TRBJ2-3,19,TRBV11-3,TRBD2,TGTGCCAGCAGTCAGGGAGTACTAGCGGGAGCAGACACCACAGATACGCAGTATTTT,CASSQGVLAGADTTDTQYF
many,TRBJ2-3,14,TRBV10-3,.,TGTGCCATCAGTGTCCAAGGGGTGGGAGATACGCAGTATTTT,CAISVQGVGDTQYF
many,TRBJ2-7,15,TRBV2,.,TGTGCCAGCATCCCTTCGTGGGGCAGCTCCTACGAGCAGTACTTC,CASIPSWGSSYEQYF
many,TRBJ2-7,16,TRBV7-8,.,TGTGCCAGCAGCCGAGACAGGTTATCCTACGTAGGAGAGCAGTACTTC,CASSRDRLSYVGEQYF